This entry describes one TCR beta chain. Its antigen is not known. PRAID featured prominent immunodeficiency. The data were obtained in a study of stem cell transplantation in POMP-related autoinflammatory disease. At the level of the study: Before transplant: CD4+ naive skewing, low CD8+ proportions, reduced cytokine secretion.

The assay was immunoSEQ multiplex PCR, and TCRdb's table has in-frame clones only and misses some. The sample includes about 26,000 clones, 75% to 85% seen only once; the top ten take approximately 2.3%. Study-wide results and caveats: Fewer unique TRB V-J gene pairings were identified in patients with PRAID. Across all analyzed T-cell subsets, patients with PRAID tended toward reduced diversity and increased clonality.

The sample in question was CD4+ T cells from PBMCs, obtained before stem cell transplantation. This TCR was recovered from a human donor with POMP-related autoinflammation and immune dysregulation (PRAID).

CDR3 amino acids: CASSQRLAGGSTDTQYF. The DNA for the CDR3 is TGTGCCAGCAGCCAGAGACTAGCGGGAGGTAGCACAGATACGCAGTATTTT. The chain couples TRBV28 to TRBJ2-3; 13 bases agree with TRBD2. Germline V CDR1 and CDR2: MDHEN, SYDVKM. V dropped 6 bases and J dropped 0; count of bases not matched to a gene: 6. The CDR3 loop spans 17 amino acids.